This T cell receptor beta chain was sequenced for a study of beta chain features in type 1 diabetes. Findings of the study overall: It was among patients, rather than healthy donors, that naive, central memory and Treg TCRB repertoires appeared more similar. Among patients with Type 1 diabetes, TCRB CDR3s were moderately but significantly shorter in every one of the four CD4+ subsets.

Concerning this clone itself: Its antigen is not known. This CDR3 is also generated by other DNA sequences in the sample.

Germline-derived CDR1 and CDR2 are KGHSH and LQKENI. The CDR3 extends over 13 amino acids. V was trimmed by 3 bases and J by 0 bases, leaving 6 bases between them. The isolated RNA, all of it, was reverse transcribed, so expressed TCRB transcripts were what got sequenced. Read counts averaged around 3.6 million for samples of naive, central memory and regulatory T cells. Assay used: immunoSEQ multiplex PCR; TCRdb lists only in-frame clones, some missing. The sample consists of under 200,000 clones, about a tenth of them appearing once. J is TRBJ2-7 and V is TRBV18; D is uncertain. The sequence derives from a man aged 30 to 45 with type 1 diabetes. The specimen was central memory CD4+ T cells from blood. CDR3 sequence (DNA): TGTGCCAGCTCACCCCCGAGCTCCTACGAGCAGTACTTC. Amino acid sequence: CASSPPSSYEQYF.